This TCR beta chain is drawn from a study of regulatory T cells in long-lasting Graves disease. Per germline, CDR1 SEHNR and CDR2 FQNEAQ (reference sequence). The CDR3 is made up of 14 amino acids. The V gene end was trimmed by 4 bases and the J gene end by 5 bases; junction bases not matched to a gene: 7. Investigators prepared the TCR beta libraries by applying iRepertoire HTBI primers and Arm-PCR of CDR3 regions. TCRdb re-derived calls from the multiplex PCR reads in MiXCR, one entry per CDR3 protein. Among roughly 420,000 distinct CDR3 sequences listed, approximately 15% were seen once. This clonotype has ten or more counts. Time point indicated: newly diagnosed GD, antithyroid drugs for less than 3 months. After RNA was extracted from PBMCs, the TCR library was made from it. This sample was also put to use in a study of T cells in Graves' hyperthyroidism and ophthalmopathy.

The sample consisted of peripheral blood mononuclear cells (PBMCs), taken at new diagnosis, from a patient treated with antithyroid drugs. The TCR originated in a woman aged 45-65 years with Graves disease. The J gene is TRBJ2-5, the V gene TRBV7-9, with TRBD1 identical over 7 bases. The DNA of the CDR3 is TGTGCCAGCAGCTCACAGACAGGGAGCGAGACCCAGTACTTC. Protein sequence: CASSSQTGSETQYF. The full variable domain, with the rest looked up from reference TRBV7-9 and TRBJ2-5, is DTGVSQNPRHKITKRGQNVTFRCDPISEHNRLYWYRQTLGQGPEFLTYFQNEAQLEKSRLLSDRFSAERPKGSFSTLEIQRTEQGDSAMYLCASSSQTGSETQYFGPGTRLLVL.